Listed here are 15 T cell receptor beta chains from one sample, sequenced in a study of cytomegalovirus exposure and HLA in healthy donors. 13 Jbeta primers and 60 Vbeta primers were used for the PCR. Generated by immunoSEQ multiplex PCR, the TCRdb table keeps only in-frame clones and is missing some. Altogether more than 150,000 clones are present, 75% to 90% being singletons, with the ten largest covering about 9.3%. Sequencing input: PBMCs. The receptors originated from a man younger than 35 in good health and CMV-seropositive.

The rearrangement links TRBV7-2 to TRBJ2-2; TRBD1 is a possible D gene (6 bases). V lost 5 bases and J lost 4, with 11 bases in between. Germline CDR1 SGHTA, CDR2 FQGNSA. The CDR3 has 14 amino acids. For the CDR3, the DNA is TGTGCCAGCAGCCGAATAGGGGGCACCGGGGAGCTGTTTTTT. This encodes CASSRIGGTGELFF.

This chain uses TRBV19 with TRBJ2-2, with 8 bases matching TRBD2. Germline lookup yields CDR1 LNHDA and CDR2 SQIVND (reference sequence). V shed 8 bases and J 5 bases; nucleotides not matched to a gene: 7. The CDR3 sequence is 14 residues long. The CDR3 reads CASQRGGGTGELFF. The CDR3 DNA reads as TGTGCCAGTCAACGGGGGGGTGGGACCGGGGAGCTGTTTTTT.

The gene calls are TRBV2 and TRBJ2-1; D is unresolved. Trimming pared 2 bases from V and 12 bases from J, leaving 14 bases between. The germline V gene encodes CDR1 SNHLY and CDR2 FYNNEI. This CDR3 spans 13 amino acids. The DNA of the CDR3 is TGTGCCAGCAGTGAAAGTCCCTCTGGGCGGCAGTTCTTC. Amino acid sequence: CASSESPSGRQFF.

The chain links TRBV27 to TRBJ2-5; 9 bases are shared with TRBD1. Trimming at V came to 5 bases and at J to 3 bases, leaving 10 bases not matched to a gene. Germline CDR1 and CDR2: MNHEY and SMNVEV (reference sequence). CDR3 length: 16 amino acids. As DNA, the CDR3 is TGTGCCAGCAGTCAACACAGGGGGCGTTGGGAAGAGACCCAGTACTTC. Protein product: CASSQHRGRWEETQYF.

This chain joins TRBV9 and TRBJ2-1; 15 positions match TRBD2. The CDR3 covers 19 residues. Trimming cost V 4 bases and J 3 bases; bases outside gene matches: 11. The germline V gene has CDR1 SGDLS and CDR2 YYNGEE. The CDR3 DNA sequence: TGTGCCAGCAGCTCTCTCCCGGGACTAGCGGGGGGTCTCTACAATGAGCAGTTCTTC. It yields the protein CASSSLPGLAGGLYNEQFF.

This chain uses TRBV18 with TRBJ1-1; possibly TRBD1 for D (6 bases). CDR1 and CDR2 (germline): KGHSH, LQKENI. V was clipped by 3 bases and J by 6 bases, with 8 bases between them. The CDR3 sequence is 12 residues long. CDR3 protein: CASSPGGSEAFF. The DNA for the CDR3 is TGTGCCAGCTCACCTGGGGGCTCTGAAGCTTTCTTT.

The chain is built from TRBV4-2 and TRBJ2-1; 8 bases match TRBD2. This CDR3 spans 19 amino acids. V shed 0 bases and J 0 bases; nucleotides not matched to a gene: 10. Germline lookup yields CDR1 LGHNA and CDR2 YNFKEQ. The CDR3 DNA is TGTGCCAGCAGCCAAGATGAGACGGGGGGGCTTAGCTCCTACAATGAGCAGTTCTTC. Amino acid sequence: CASSQDETGGLSSYNEQFF.

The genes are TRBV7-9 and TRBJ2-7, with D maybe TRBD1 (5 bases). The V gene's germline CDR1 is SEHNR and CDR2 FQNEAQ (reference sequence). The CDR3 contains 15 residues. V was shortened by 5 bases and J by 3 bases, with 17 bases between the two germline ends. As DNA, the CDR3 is TGTGCCAGCAGCACCGACAGTGACATGTTCTACGAGCAGTACTTC. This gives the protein CASSTDSDMFYEQYF.

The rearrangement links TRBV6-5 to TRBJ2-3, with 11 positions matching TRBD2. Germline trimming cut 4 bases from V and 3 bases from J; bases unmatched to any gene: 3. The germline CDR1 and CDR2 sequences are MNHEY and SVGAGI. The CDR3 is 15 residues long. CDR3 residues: CASSFLAGGTDTQYF. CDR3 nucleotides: TGTGCCAGCAGTTTCTTAGCGGGGGGGACAGATACGCAGTATTTT.

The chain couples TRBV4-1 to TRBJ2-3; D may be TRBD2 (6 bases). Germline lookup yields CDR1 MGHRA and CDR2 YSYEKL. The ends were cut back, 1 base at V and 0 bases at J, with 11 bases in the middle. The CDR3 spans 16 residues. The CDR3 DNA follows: TGCGCCAGCAGCCAAGGTTGGGGGGTCAGCACAGATACGCAGTATTTT. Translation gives CASSQGWGVSTDTQYF.

Here the CDR3 DNA reads TGTGCCAGCAGTTCATTGACAGGGATGGGGACTGAAGCTTTCTTT. Translated: CASSSLTGMGTEAFF. The V and J genes are TRBV5-4 and TRBJ1-1; TRBD1 agrees at 7 bases. This CDR3 has 15 residues. The J segment lost 5 bases and the V segment lost 5 bases, leaving 12 bases of the junction unmatched. The germline V gene encodes CDR1 SGHNT and CDR2 YYREEE (reference sequence).

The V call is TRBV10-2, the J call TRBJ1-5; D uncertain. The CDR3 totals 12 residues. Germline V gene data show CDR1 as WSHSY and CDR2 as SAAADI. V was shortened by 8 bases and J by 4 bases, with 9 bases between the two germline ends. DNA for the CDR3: TGCGCCAGCGGAGGCCTAAATCAGCCCCAGCATTTT. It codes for CASGGLNQPQHF.

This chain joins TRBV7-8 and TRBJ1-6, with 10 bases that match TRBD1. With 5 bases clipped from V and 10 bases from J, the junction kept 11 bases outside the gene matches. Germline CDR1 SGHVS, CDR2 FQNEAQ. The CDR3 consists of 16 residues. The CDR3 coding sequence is TGTGCCAGCAGCAAGGATACGACAGGGGGCGTGTCACCCCTCCACTTT. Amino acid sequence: CASSKDTTGGVSPLHF.

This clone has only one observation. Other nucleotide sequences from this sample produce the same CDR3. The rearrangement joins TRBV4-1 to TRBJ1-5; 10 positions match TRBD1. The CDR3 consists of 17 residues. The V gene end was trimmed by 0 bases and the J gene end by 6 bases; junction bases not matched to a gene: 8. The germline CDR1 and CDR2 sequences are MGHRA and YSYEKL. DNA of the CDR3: TGCGCCAGCAGCCAAGATGGACAGGGGGAAGGATTTCAGCCCCAGCATTTT. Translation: CASSQDGQGEGFQPQHF.

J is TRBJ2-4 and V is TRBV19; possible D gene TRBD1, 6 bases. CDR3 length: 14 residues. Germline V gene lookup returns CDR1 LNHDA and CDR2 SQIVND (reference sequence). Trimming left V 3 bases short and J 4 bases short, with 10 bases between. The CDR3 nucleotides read TGTGCCAGTAGTATGGACAGTATAAAAAACATTCAGTACTTC. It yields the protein CASSMDSIKNIQYF.